This TCR beta chain came from a study of T cells in tuberculosis. About the study: Sequenced TCRs come from CD1B-GMM tetramer-binding T cells. Overall study results and limits: Smaller alpha distances in active tuberculosis partly reflected shorter CDR3-alpha lengths. Samples were chosen by availability of cryopreserved specimens.

Details on this clone: Antigen specificity is unknown.

At study entry, adolescents had tuberculin skin tests and IGRA screening. Clones were read by immunoSEQ multiplex PCR, and TCRdb kept only the in-frame ones, dropping some. The sample shows under 25,000 clones, approximately 97% of them seen only once. This receptor was obtained from a donor aged 10-29 years with latent tuberculosis or without tuberculosis infection. The sample consisted of PBMCs.

The CDR3, as DNA: TGTGCCAGCAGCTTATATCCCCCACTACTTAACACCAATCAGCCCCAGCATTTT. It is translated as CASSLYPPLLNTNQPQHF. The genes are TRBV7-7 and TRBJ1-5; D uncertain. The CDR3 is 18 amino acids. Trimming cost V 2 bases and J 3 bases, with 20 bases left between them. Germline CDR1 is SSHAT and CDR2 is FNYEAQ (reference sequence).